This T cell receptor beta chain appears in the sequencing data of a study of blood T cells in healthy people across ages. The sample holds a few counts of this clonotype. With a J-beta primer mix and a sample-barcoded 5' primer, a second PCR ran about 7 to 12 cycles. TCRdb reprocessed the 5' RACE reads with MiXCR, giving one entry per CDR3 protein. The sample holds 1.5 million to 2 million distinct CDR3 sequences, around 50% seen once. The TCR comes from a middle-aged woman in good health. The sample taken for sequencing was blood.

In DNA, the CDR3 is TGCAGTGCTCAGGCGGGGTCCTCCTACAATGAGCAGTTCTTC. Encoded protein: CSAQAGSSYNEQFF. The chain has TRBV20-1 and TRBJ2-1; tentatively, D is TRBD2 (6 bases). The V end was cut by 5 bases, the J end by 0 bases, with 11 bases between. The V gene's germline CDR1 is DFQATT and CDR2 SNEGSKA (reference sequence). The CDR3 has 14 amino acids.